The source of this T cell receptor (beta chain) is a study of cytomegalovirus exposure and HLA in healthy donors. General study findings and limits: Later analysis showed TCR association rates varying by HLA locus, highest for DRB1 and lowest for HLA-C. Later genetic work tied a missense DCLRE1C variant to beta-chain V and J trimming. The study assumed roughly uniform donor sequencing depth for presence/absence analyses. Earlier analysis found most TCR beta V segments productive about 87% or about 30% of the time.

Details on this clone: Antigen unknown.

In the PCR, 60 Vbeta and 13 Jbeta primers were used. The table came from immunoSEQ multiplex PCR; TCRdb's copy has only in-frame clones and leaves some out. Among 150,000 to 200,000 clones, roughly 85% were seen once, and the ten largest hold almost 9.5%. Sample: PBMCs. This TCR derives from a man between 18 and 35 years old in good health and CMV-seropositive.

Written as DNA, the CDR3 is TGTGCCAGTAGTAACCGGACAGGTTTAATGGAGCAGTACTTC. Encoded protein: CASSNRTGLMEQYF. The chain uses TRBV19 and TRBJ2-7, with 7 bases lining up with TRBD1. Trimming cost V 4 bases and J 7 bases; bases outside gene matches: 10. Germline CDR1 LNHDA, CDR2 SQIVND (reference sequence). This CDR3 has 14 residues.